This entry describes one TCR beta chain. The data originate from a study of blood T cell repertoires in COVID-19. Across the whole study: Italy, Spain and the United States were the sources of the convalescent and acute COVID-19 samples. The cDNA or gDNA used as material had been derived from T cells, B-cell-depleted T cells, or PBMCs.

As processed by the authors: Using reference gene primer amplification, nucleated cell counts were estimated. Measured with immunoSEQ multiplex PCR; TCRdb has only the in-frame clones, and not every one. Clonal size and the V and J genes are those of that table, whereas D and trimming came from the DNA. The sample lists roughly 230,000 clones, about 85% occurring once. This CDR3 region has 15 residues. Per the germline V gene, CDR1 is GTSNPN and CDR2 is SVGIG (reference sequence). With V trimmed by 3 bases and J by 4 bases, 8 bases remained unmatched. J is TRBJ2-1 and V is TRBV30; 8 nucleotides agree with TRBD2. This clonotype was obtained from a woman at least 80 years old with acute or convalescent COVID-19. Specimen: peripheral blood. The CDR3 loop is CAWSPGLVPYNEQFF. CDR3 coding DNA: TGTGCCTGGAGCCCGGGACTAGTTCCATACAATGAGCAGTTCTTC.